One and the same sample provided the 27 T cell receptor beta chains below, sequenced in a study of blood T cell repertoires in COVID-19. The protocol was immunoSEQ multiplex PCR, while the TCRdb copy is restricted to in-frame clones and leaves out a portion. The data hold more than 150,000 clones, with about four fifths observed a single time. The sample was PBMCs or T cells enriched from blood (not recorded which). These receptors originate from a man aged 35-49 years who had recovered from COVID-19.

This chain uses TRBV5-1 with TRBJ1-1, with 7 bases aligning to TRBD1. Per germline, CDR1 SGHRS and CDR2 YFSETQ. The CDR3 has 16 amino acids. V lost 2 bases and J lost 0; bases outside the gene matches: 7. CDR3 region: CASSLTGEVLNTEAFF. In nucleotides, the CDR3 is TGCGCCAGCAGCTTAACAGGGGAGGTATTGAACACTGAAGCTTTCTTT. Looking up the rest from reference TRBV5-1 and TRBJ1-1 gives the full variable domain: KAGVTQTPRYLIKTRGQQVTLSCSPISGHRSVSWYQQTPGQGLQFLFEYFSETQRNKGNFPGRFSGRQFSNSRSEMNVSTLELGDSALYLCASSLTGEVLNTEAFFGQGTRLTVV.

The CDR3 sequence is CASSRGADRAGNTIYF. CDR3 sequence (DNA): TGCGCCAGCAGCCGCGGGGCTGACAGAGCTGGAAACACCATATATTTT. The V call is TRBV4-1, the J call TRBJ1-3; tentatively, D is TRBD1 (5 bases). V lost 4 bases to trimming and J lost 2 bases, with 15 bases between them. The CDR3 is 16 amino acids. Germline V gene sequence: CDR1 MGHRA, CDR2 YSYEKL.

The V gene is TRBV24-1, the J gene TRBJ1-3, with 7 bases lining up with TRBD1. This CDR3 has 13 residues. V shed 9 bases and J 2 bases; nucleotides not matched to a gene: 3. From germline, CDR1 is KGHDR and CDR2 SFDVKD. CDR3 loop: CATQRGPGNTIYF. The DNA for the CDR3 is TGTGCCACCCAGAGGGGGCCTGGAAACACCATATATTTT.

This clone was seen more than once but under ten times. The chain joins TRBV27 to TRBJ2-1; weak D call: TRBD2 (7 bases). The V end was cut by 6 bases, the J end by 5 bases, with 14 bases between. Germline values: CDR1 MNHEY, CDR2 SMNVEV (reference sequence). The CDR3 totals 14 residues. Written as DNA, the CDR3 is TGTGCCAGCAGCACACGGGGGGCAGACAATGAGCAGTTCTTC. It translates to CASSTRGADNEQFF.

The chain employs TRBV6-1 and TRBJ1-2, with 8 bases lining up with TRBD1. Germline loops: CDR1 MNHNS, CDR2 SASEGT. The J segment lost 6 bases and the V segment lost 3 bases, leaving 3 bases of the junction unmatched. The CDR3 spans 13 residues. The CDR3 DNA reads as TGTGCCAGCAGTGAGGGGACAGGAGATGGCTACACCTTC. This codes for CASSEGTGDGYTF.

The chain couples TRBV5-3 to TRBJ2-7; 8 bases map to TRBD1. TRBV5-3 is placed among ORFs of uncertain function. The CDR3 loop spans 16 amino acids. With 4 bases clipped from V and 1 base from J, the junction kept 10 bases outside the gene matches. CDR3: CARSTRQGSNSYEQYF. The CDR3 DNA reads as TGTGCCAGAAGCACCCGACAGGGGTCGAATTCCTACGAGCAGTACTTC.

V usage is TRBV7-8 and J usage is TRBJ2-5; a possible D gene is TRBD1 (6 bases). Germline V CDR1 and CDR2: SGHVS, FQNEAQ. V lost 1 base to trimming and J lost 5 bases, with 14 bases between them. The CDR3 loop spans 15 amino acids. CDR3 region: CASSLEQGRGETQYF. CDR3 DNA: TGTGCCAGCAGCTTAGAGCAGGGTAGGGGGGAGACCCAGTACTTC.

V and J are TRBV7-2 and TRBJ2-3; 10 bases are shared with TRBD2. The V gene's germline CDR1 is SGHTA and CDR2 FQGNSA. The CDR3 is made up of 19 amino acids. J lost 1 base, V lost 5 bases, and 15 bases had no gene match. CDR3 region: CASSPLGSGRIIGTDTQYF. In DNA form, the CDR3 reads TGTGCCAGCAGCCCCCTGGGTAGCGGGAGGATCATCGGCACAGATACGCAGTATTTT.

The CDR3 region has the DNA TGTGCCAGCAGCTTGGAGGGCGGGAGCAAAAACATTCAGTACTTC. This sequence encodes CASSLEGGSKNIQYF. The V call is TRBV5-4, the J call TRBJ2-4; 7 bases fit TRBD2. The length of the CDR3 is 15 residues. V gave up 0 bases and J gave up 3 bases; unmatched junction bases: 3. CDR1 and CDR2 (germline): SGHNT, YYREEE (reference sequence).

The CDR3 loop is CASRLTGGVGGYTF. CDR3 DNA: TGTGCCAGCAGATTGACAGGGGGCGTCGGTGGCTACACCTTC. The V call is TRBV11-2, the J call TRBJ1-2, with 10 nucleotides matching TRBD1. This CDR3 is 14 amino acids long. The J segment lost 7 bases and the V segment lost 6 bases, leaving 8 bases of the junction unmatched. Germline CDR1 reads SGHAT; CDR2 reads FQNNGV. Full variable domain (missing parts from reference TRBV11-2 and TRBJ1-2): EAGVAQSPRYKIIEKRQSVAFWCNPISGHATLYWYQQILGQGPKLLIQFQNNGVVDDSQLPKDRFSAERLKGVDSTLKIQPAKLEDSAVYLCASRLTGGVGGYTFGSGTRLTVV.

The chain carries TRBV5-1 and TRBJ1-4; 9 bases are a match to TRBD1. Germline V gene lookup returns CDR1 SGHRS and CDR2 YFSETQ. With V trimmed by 6 bases and J by 3 bases, 6 bases remained unmatched. The CDR3 extends over 15 amino acids. The CDR3 DNA follows: TGCGCCAGCAAAGGACAGGGGTTACCTAATGAAAAACTGTTTTTT. Translating gives CASKGQGLPNEKLFF.

The chain has TRBV7-3 and TRBJ2-7, with D possibly being TRBD2 (6 bases). The CDR3 has 13 amino acids. The germline CDR1 and CDR2 sequences are SGHTA and FQGTGA. The V end lost 5 bases, the J end lost 5 bases, and 13 bases lay between the germline ends. The CDR3 is CASSQGWGDEQYV. The CDR3 DNA sequence: TGTGCCAGCAGCCAGGGATGGGGGGACGAGCAGTACGTC.

This clone was detected only a few times. The chain recombines TRBV19 with TRBJ1-2, with D unresolved. The germline gives CDR1 LNHDA, CDR2 SQIVND (reference sequence). CDR3 length: 13 amino acids. Deletions cut 3 bases from V and 8 bases from J, with 13 bases between. Written as DNA, the CDR3 is TGTGCCAGTAGTATTCTCCCCAGGATCGGCTACACCTTC. Translating it yields CASSILPRIGYTF.

This clone was found a few times. This chain uses TRBV5-1 with TRBJ2-7, with D perhaps matching TRBD1 (5 bases). The CDR3 runs 16 residues. The V end was cut by 0 bases, the J end by 1 base, with 14 bases between. Looked up from germline, CDR1 is SGHRS and CDR2 is YFSETQ. CDR3 protein: CASSLGRQSGSYEQYF. CDR3 bases: TGCGCCAGCAGCTTGGGCCGCCAGTCAGGGTCCTACGAGCAGTACTTC. The full variable domain, completed using reference TRBV5-1 and TRBJ2-7, is KAGVTQTPRYLIKTRGQQVTLSCSPISGHRSVSWYQQTPGQGLQFLFEYFSETQRNKGNFPGRFSGRQFSNSRSEMNVSTLELGDSALYLCASSLGRQSGSYEQYFGPGTRLTVT.

This clone was recorded a few times. J is TRBJ1-4 and V is TRBV6-5, with TRBD1 as a possible D gene (6 bases). Germline CDR1 MNHEY, CDR2 SVGAGI. The CDR3 loop spans 11 amino acids. V was pared by 8 bases and J by 7 bases, with 8 bases between. CDR3 bases: TGTGCCAGCCGGGACACTGAAAAACTGTTTTTT. Protein sequence: CASRDTEKLFF.

V usage is TRBV5-8 and J usage is TRBJ1-3; perhaps TRBD1 as D (6 bases). The CDR3 is 15 residues long. The V and J ends lost 1 base and 2 bases respectively, with 10 bases between them. Germline V gene data show CDR1 as SGHTS and CDR2 as YDEGEE. The CDR3 region has the DNA TGTGCCAGCAGCTTGCGGGGGGCCACTGGAAACACCATATATTTT. This translates into CASSLRGATGNTIYF.

The chain uses TRBV28 and TRBJ1-1; tentatively, D is TRBD1 (6 bases). V was cut by 3 bases and J by 1 base, with 15 bases left in between. Germline CDR1 is MDHEN and CDR2 is SYDVKM. The CDR3 spans 16 residues. CDR3 sequence (DNA): TGTGCCAGCAGTTTTCAGGGGTTAAGGGAGAACACTGAAGCTTTCTTT. Protein product: CASSFQGLRENTEAFF. Complete variable domain (other parts from reference TRBV28 and TRBJ1-1): DVKVTQSSRYLVKRTGEKVFLECVQDMDHENMFWYRQDPGLGLRLIYFSYDVKMKEKGDIPEGYSVSREKKERFSLILESASTNQTSMYLCASSFQGLRENTEAFFGQGTRLTVV.

CDR3 DNA sequence: TGTGCCACCAGCAGAGACAGGGGTGACGGGGAGCTGTTTTTT. Encoded protein: CATSRDRGDGELFF. The V gene is TRBV15, the J gene TRBJ2-2; D is perhaps TRBD1 (6 bases). From germline, CDR1 is LNHNV and CDR2 YYDKDF (reference sequence). Trimming removed 0 bases at V and 7 bases at J, with 9 bases between. The CDR3 is made up of 14 amino acids.

With regard to this clone: One junction end disagrees with the germline gene, perhaps due to a read error. The chain is built from TRBV7-7 and TRBJ2-1, with a weak D call TRBD2 (6 bases). This CDR3 comprises 16 residues. Germline V gene lookup returns CDR1 SSHAT and CDR2 FNYEAQ (reference sequence). CDR3 in amino acids: CASSLNPGGSYNEQFF. DNA for the CDR3: TGTGCTAGCAGCTTAAACCCCGGGGGTTCGTACAATGAGCAGTTCTTC.

The chain joins TRBV28 to TRBJ2-5; 11 bases are a match to TRBD1. The CDR3 loop spans 15 amino acids. Germline V gives CDR1 MDHEN, CDR2 SYDVKM. J gave up 5 bases and V 3 bases, and 5 bases lay outside the gene matches. In DNA form, the CDR3 reads TGTGCCAGCAGTTTCGGACAGGGGGCGCGGGAGACCCAGTACTTC. Protein product: CASSFGQGARETQYF. The full variable domain, completed using reference TRBV28 and TRBJ2-5, is DVKVTQSSRYLVKRTGEKVFLECVQDMDHENMFWYRQDPGLGLRLIYFSYDVKMKEKGDIPEGYSVSREKKERFSLILESASTNQTSMYLCASSFGQGARETQYFGPGTRLLVL.

The sample holds a few counts of this clone. This chain uses TRBV21-1 with TRBJ2-1; no DNA check was done on the table's D call, TRBD2. TRBV21-1 represents a pseudogene. The CDR3 spans 16 residues. CDR3 nucleotides: TGTGCCAGCAGCAAAGTCGGCGGGAGGGCCAGGGATGAGCAGTTCTTC. Residues: CASSKVGGRARDEQFF.

This chain links TRBV12-3 or TRBV12-4 with TRBJ1-4, with 8 bases that match TRBD1. This CDR3 spans 13 amino acids. The V segment lost 7 bases and the J segment 8 bases; nucleotides outside the gene matches: 6. Written as DNA, the CDR3 is TGTGCCAGCACCCCTAGACAGGGGGAAAAACTGTTTTTT. Amino acid sequence: CASTPRQGEKLFF.

J is TRBJ1-2 and V is TRBV20-1, with 10 bases matching TRBD1. Germline CDR1 is DFQATT and CDR2 is SNEGSKA (reference sequence). V gave up 3 bases and J gave up 2 bases; unmatched junction bases: 9. CDR3 length: 16 amino acids. The CDR3 DNA follows: TGCAGTGCTAGTGACAGGGGGCAATCCCCCAACTATGGCTACACCTTC. Protein sequence: CSASDRGQSPNYGYTF.

J is TRBJ1-2 and V is TRBV3-1 (or the pseudogene TRBV3-2), with unresolved D. Germline lookup yields CDR1 LGHDT and CDR2 YNNKEL (reference sequence). V lost 4 bases to trimming and J lost 1 base, with 13 bases between them. The CDR3 contains 15 residues. CDR3 DNA: TGTGCCAGCAGCCCCAGGACGGACTTTAACTATGGCTACACCTTC. Protein product: CASSPRTDFNYGYTF.

V gene TRBV7-3 combines with J gene TRBJ2-1; D ambiguous. The germline V and J ends were trimmed by 2 bases and 2 bases, with 4 bases remaining between them. CDR1 and CDR2 (germline): SGHTA, FQGTGA. CDR3 length: 13 residues. Here the CDR3 reads CASSLLAYNEQFF. CDR3 in DNA: TGTGCCAGCAGCTTACTAGCCTACAATGAGCAGTTCTTC. Complete variable domain (other parts from reference TRBV7-3 and TRBJ2-1): GAGVSQTPSNKVTEKGKYVELRCDPISGHTALYWYRQSLGQGPEFLIYFQGTGAADDSGLPNDRFFAVRPEGSVSTLKIQRTERGDSAVYLCASSLLAYNEQFFGPGTRLTVL.

This chain links TRBV28 with TRBJ2-7; 8 nucleotides match TRBD2. The CDR3 is 15 residues long. The V gene's germline CDR1 is MDHEN and CDR2 SYDVKM. V lost 8 bases and J lost 7; bases outside the gene matches: 16. The chain's CDR3 is CASGRGGGFPFEQYF. As DNA, the CDR3 is TGTGCCAGCGGACGGGGGGGAGGGTTCCCGTTTGAGCAGTACTTC.

The J gene is TRBJ2-3, the V gene TRBV9, with D maybe TRBD2 (6 bases). V was clipped by 1 base and J by 2 bases, with 11 bases between them. This CDR3 contains 15 residues. Germline V CDR1 and CDR2: SGDLS, YYNGEE. CDR3 nucleotides: TGTGCCAGCAGCGTATATAGCGGAGCCACAGATACGCAGTATTTT. Protein: CASSVYSGATDTQYF.